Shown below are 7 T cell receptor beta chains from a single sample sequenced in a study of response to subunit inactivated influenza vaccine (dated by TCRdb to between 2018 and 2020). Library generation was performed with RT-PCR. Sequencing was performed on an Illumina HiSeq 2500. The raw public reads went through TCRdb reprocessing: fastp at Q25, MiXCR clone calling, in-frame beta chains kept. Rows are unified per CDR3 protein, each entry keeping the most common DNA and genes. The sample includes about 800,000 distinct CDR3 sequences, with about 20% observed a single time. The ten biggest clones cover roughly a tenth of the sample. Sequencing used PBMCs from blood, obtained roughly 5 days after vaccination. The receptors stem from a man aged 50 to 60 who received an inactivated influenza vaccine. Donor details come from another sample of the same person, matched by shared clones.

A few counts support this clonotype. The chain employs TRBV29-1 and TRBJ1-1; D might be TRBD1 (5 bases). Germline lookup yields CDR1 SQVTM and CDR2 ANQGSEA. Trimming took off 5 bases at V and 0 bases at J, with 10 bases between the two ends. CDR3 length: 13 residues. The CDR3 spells CSVRRDLNTEAFF. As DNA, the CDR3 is TGCAGCGTTCGTCGGGACCTGAACACTGAAGCTTTCTTT.

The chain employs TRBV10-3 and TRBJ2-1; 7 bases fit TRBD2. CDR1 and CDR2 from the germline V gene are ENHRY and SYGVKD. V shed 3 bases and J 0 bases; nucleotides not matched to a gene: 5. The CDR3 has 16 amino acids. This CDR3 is CAISDSRGSSYNEQFF. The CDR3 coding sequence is TGTGCCATCAGTGACTCGCGGGGGAGCTCCTACAATGAGCAGTTCTTC.

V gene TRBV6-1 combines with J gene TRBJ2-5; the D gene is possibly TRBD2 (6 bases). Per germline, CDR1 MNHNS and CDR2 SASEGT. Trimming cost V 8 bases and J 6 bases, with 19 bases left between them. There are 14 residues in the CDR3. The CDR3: CASGGSSGTKTQYF. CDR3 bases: TGTGCCAGCGGGGGGTCATCGGGGACGAAGACCCAGTACTTC.

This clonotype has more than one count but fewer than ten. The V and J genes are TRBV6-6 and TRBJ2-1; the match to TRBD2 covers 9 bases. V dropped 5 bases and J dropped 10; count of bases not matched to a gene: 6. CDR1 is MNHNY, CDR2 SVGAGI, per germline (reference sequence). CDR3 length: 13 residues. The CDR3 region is CASSIAGVWEQFF. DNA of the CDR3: TGTGCCAGCAGTATAGCGGGGGTCTGGGAGCAGTTCTTC.

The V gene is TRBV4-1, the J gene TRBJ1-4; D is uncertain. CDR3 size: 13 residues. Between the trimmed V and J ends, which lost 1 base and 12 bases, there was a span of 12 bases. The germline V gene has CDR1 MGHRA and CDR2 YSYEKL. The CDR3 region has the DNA TGCGCCAGCAGCCAAGGGACCTATTCGGAACTGTTTTTT. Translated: CASSQGTYSELFF.

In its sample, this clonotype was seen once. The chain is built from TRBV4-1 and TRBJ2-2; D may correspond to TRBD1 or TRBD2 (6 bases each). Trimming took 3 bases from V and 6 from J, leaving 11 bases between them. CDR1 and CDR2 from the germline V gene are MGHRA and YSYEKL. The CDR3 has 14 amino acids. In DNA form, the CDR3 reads TGCGCCAGCAGCCACTCAGGGGAGGCCGGGGAGCTGTTTTTT. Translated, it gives CASSHSGEAGELFF.

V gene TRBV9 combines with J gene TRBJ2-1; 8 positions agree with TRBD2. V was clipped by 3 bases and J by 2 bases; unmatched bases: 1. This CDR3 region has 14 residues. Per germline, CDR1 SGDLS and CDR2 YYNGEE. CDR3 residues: CASSGSGAYNEQFF. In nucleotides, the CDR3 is TGTGCCAGCAGCGGTAGCGGGGCCTACAATGAGCAGTTCTTC.